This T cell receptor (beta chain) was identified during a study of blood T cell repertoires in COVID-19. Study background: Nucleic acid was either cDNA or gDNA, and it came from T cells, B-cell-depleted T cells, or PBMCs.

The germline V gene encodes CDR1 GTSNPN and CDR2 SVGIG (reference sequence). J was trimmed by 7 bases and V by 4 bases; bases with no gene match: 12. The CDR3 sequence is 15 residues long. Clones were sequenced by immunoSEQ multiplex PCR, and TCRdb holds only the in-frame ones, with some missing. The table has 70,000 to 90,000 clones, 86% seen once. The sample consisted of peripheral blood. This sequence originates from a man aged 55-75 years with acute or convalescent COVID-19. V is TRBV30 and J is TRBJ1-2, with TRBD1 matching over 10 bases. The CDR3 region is CAWMWDRGVVGGYTF. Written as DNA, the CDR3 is TGTGCCTGGATGTGGGACAGGGGAGTAGTTGGTGGCTACACCTTC.